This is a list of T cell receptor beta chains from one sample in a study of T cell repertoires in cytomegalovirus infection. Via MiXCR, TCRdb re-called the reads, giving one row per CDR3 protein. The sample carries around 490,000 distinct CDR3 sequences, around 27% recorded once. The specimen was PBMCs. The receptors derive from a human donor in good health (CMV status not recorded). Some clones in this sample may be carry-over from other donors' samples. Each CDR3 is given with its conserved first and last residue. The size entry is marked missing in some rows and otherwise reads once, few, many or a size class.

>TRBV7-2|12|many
CASSLADNEQFF
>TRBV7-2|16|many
CASSYRGSGSMKTQYF
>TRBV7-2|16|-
CASSLVPTGGGNEQFF
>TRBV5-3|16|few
CASSSQAGANTGELFF
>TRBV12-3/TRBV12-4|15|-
CASRLSGVITGELFF
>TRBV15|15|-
CATSRDRAENTEAFF
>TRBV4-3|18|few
CASSRNLDSSSIYNEQFF
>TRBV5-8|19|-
CASSPQGAFLLSSTDTQYF
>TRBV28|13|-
CASRTGQGYEQYF
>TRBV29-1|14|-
CSVQGMLSTDTQYF
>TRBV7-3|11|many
CASSLNHEQFF
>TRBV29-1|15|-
CSVEGGIGLTDTQYF
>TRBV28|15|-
CASSLGMDTPGPQHF
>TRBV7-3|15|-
CASSTGTSGAYEQYF
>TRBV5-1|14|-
CASSPGLQGTEAFF
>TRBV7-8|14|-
CASSSSTGHYEQYF
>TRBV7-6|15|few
CASRQGGAGANVLTF
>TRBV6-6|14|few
CATSSQGQNTEAFF
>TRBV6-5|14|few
CASSDAGAGYEQYF
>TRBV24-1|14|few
CATSDRTNTGELFF
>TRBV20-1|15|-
CSARGTSGELNEQFF
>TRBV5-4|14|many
CASSGTGTGAEQYF
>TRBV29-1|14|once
CSVARTGGRDTQYF
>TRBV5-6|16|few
CASSWGLAGVQETQYF
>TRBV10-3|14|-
CAIRDGQGGYEQYF
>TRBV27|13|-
CASTQSGTDTQYF
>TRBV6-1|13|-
CASSEVEYNEQFF
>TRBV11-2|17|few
CASSLIGGTASYNEQFF
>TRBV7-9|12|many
CASSLVVGEQYF
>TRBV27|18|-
CASSFRGLAGANTGELFF
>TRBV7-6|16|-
CASSRFFGQGNQPQHF
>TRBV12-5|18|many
CASGLKESGTRRFYGYTF
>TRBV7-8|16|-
CASSLDGGVLYNEQFF
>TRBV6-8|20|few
CASSYSIPGGTGGVTDTQYF
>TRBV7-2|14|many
CASSLMTAAYEQYF
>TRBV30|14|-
CAWRPSGGYGTQYF
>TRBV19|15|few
CASSDGQGRNEKLFF
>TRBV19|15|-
CASSILSTGRQPQHF
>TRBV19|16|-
CASSILSGQAQETQYF
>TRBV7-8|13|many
CASSDRGQMKAFF
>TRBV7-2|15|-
CASSPTIRDHYEQYF
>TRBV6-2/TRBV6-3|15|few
CASSEIQVTTDTQYF
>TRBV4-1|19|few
CASSQAPGQGVPGANVLTF
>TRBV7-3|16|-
CASSTGLAGAGGEQYF
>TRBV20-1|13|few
CSAPGQGNQPQHF
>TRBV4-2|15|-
CASSSDPNGNQPQHF
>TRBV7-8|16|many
CASSLAAGRSSYEQYF
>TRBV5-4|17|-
CASSNRDRGYVNTEAFF
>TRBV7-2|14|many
CASSLYLLAGAQYF